Below, 16 T cell receptor beta chains from the same sample are listed, as sequenced in a study of cytomegalovirus exposure and HLA in healthy donors. The PCR made use of 60 Vbeta and 13 Jbeta primers. Clones were read by immunoSEQ multiplex PCR, and TCRdb kept only the in-frame ones, dropping some. The data contain about 140,000 clones, 65% to 80% of them singletons. The source material was PBMCs. All receptors derive from a man between 25 and 39 years old in good health and CMV-seronegative.

The CDR3 region is CASSYRQGSYEQYF. Written as DNA, the CDR3 is TGTGCCAGCAGCTACCGACAGGGTTCCTACGAGCAGTACTTC. The V and J genes are TRBV7-8 and TRBJ2-7; 7 nucleotides line up with TRBD1. CDR1 is SGHVS and CDR2 is FQNEAQ in the germline V gene. The CDR3 spans 14 residues. The V gene end was trimmed by 4 bases and the J gene end by 1 base; junction bases not matched to a gene: 4.

The V call is TRBV19, the J call TRBJ1-1; 11 nucleotides match TRBD1. The germline V gene has CDR1 LNHDA and CDR2 SQIVND (reference sequence). Trimming cost V 3 bases and J 8 bases; bases outside gene matches: 5. The CDR3 consists of 14 residues. Written as DNA, the CDR3 is TGTGCCAGTAGTATCGGACAGGGGGCCTTAGAAGCTTTCTTT. Translating it yields CASSIGQGALEAFF.

The count of this clone is one. The chain has TRBV4-2 and TRBJ2-7; 10 bases match TRBD2. Germline lookup yields CDR1 LGHNA and CDR2 YNFKEQ. The ends lost 4 bases at V and 1 base at J; junction bases unmatched: 7. This CDR3 spans 16 amino acids. This chain's CDR3 is CASSRELAGVSYEQYF. The CDR3 DNA reads as TGTGCCAGCAGCCGAGAGCTAGCGGGAGTATCCTACGAGCAGTACTTC.

J is TRBJ2-3 and V is TRBV5-1; 7 nucleotides align to TRBD1. This CDR3 spans 14 amino acids. Losses at the gene ends were 3 bases for V and 0 bases for J; bases not matched to a gene: 1. The germline V gene encodes CDR1 SGHRS and CDR2 YFSETQ. The CDR3 region is CASSWDSSTDTQYF. As DNA, the CDR3 is TGCGCCAGCAGCTGGGACAGTAGCACAGATACGCAGTATTTT.

The chain links TRBV7-2 to TRBJ1-4; TRBD1 might be the D (5 bases). V was trimmed by 0 bases and J by 7 bases, leaving 12 bases between them. This CDR3 spans 15 amino acids. Germline CDR1 is SGHTA and CDR2 is FQGNSA. DNA for the CDR3: TGTGCCAGCAGCTTAGCCTTAAGTGGGGCTGAAAAACTGTTTTTT. Amino acids: CASSLALSGAEKLFF. The whole variable domain, filled in from reference TRBV7-2 and TRBJ1-4, reads GAGVSQSPSNKVTEKGKDVELRCDPISGHTALYWYRQSLGQGLEFLIYFQGNSAPDKSGLPSDRFSAERTGGSVSTLTIQRTQQEDSAVYLCASSLALSGAEKLFFGSGTQLSVL.

The chain has TRBV7-9 and TRBJ1-1, with D maybe TRBD1 (5 bases). This CDR3 spans 14 amino acids. CDR1 and CDR2 (germline): SEHNR, FQNEAQ (reference sequence). Trimming pared 0 bases from V and 4 bases from J, leaving 9 bases between. The CDR3 sequence: CASSLARGTTEAFF. DNA for the CDR3: TGTGCCAGCAGCTTAGCACGCGGGACCACTGAAGCTTTCTTT.

V usage is TRBV2 and J usage is TRBJ2-1; 11 bases agree with TRBD2. J was trimmed by 9 bases and V by 9 bases; bases with no gene match: 13. The CDR3 is 15 amino acids. CDR1 and CDR2 from the germline V gene are SNHLY and FYNNEI. The CDR3 DNA is TGTGCCAGTTCCGGCGGAGTAGCGGGGGGGATTGAGCAGTTCTTC. It translates to CASSGGVAGGIEQFF.

The chain employs TRBV4-2 and TRBJ2-2; tentative D call: TRBD1 (6 bases). V lost 1 base, J lost 0 bases, and 15 bases lay in between. This CDR3 contains 18 residues. Germline V CDR1 and CDR2: LGHNA, YNFKEQ. The CDR3 loop is CASSQGSSWTANTGELFF. Written as DNA, the CDR3 is TGTGCCAGCAGCCAAGGCTCTTCCTGGACAGCGAACACCGGGGAGCTGTTTTTT.

CDR3 residues: CASGSPKAGGRTGELFF. For the CDR3, the DNA is TGTGCTAGTGGTTCCCCAAAAGCGGGAGGGAGAACCGGGGAGCTGTTTTTT. The chain links TRBV12-5 to TRBJ2-2, with TRBD2 matching over 10 bases. Germline values: CDR1 LGHNT, CDR2 FRNRAP. The length of the CDR3 is 17 residues. V gave up 4 bases and J gave up 5 bases; unmatched junction bases: 10.

Only one count was recorded for this clone. V is TRBV28 and J is TRBJ1-4; weak D call: TRBD1 (5 bases). Germline V CDR1 and CDR2: MDHEN, SYDVKM. The V gene lost 3 bases and the J gene lost 0 bases, with 11 bases spanning the gap. This CDR3 comprises 16 residues. The CDR3 DNA follows: TGTGCCAGCAGTTTGGGGCAGAAAGCAACTAATGAAAAACTGTTTTTT. Protein: CASSLGQKATNEKLFF.

This clone was seen once. As DNA, the CDR3 is TGTGCCAGCAAACCACGGGACAGGGCAAGAGGCGAGCAGTACTTC. Protein sequence: CASKPRDRARGEQYF. The chain recombines TRBV6-6 with TRBJ2-7, with TRBD1 matching 9 bases. CDR1 is MNHNY, CDR2 SVGAGI, per germline (reference sequence). The CDR3 is 15 amino acids. The trim removed 7 bases at V and 6 bases at J, leaving 13 bases unmatched.

The CDR3 reads CASSSTGALEAFF. Here the CDR3 DNA reads TGTGCCAGTTCTTCGACAGGGGCCCTTGAAGCTTTCTTT. The V gene is TRBV19, the J gene TRBJ1-1, with 8 bases identical to TRBD1. The CDR3 covers 13 residues. Germline values: CDR1 LNHDA, CDR2 SQIVND (reference sequence). The junction had 9 bases not matched to a gene; V was cut back by 8 bases and J by 7 bases.

The J gene is TRBJ2-1, the V gene TRBV4-2; 9 bases line up with TRBD2. Germline-derived CDR1 and CDR2 are LGHNA and YNFKEQ. The length of the CDR3 is 18 residues. Germline trimming cut 3 bases from V and 6 bases from J; bases unmatched to any gene: 15. The CDR3 spells CASSQSLAGAGLGNEQFF. The CDR3 DNA is TGTGCCAGCAGCCAGTCCTTAGCGGGAGCGGGCCTGGGCAATGAGCAGTTCTTC.

The CDR3 region has the DNA TGTGCCAGCAGTGACATTACTAGCCTCGCGGAAGAGGAGCAGTTCTTC. This encodes CASSDITSLAEEEQFF. V and J are TRBV5-6 and TRBJ2-1; TRBD2 is a possible D gene (6 bases). V was cut by 5 bases and J by 10 bases, with 25 bases left in between. The germline V gene encodes CDR1 SGHDT and CDR2 YYEEEE. This CDR3 contains 16 residues. Filled out from reference TRBV5-6 and TRBJ2-1, the complete variable domain reads DAGVTQSPTHLIKTRGQQVTLRCSPKSGHDTVSWYQQALGQGPQFIFQYYEEEERQRGNFPDRFSGHQFPNYSSELNVNALLLGDSALYLCASSDITSLAEEEQFFGPGTRLTVL.

The chain recombines TRBV6-5 with TRBJ1-5; TRBD1 aligns across 8 bases. V shed 0 bases and J 5 bases; nucleotides not matched to a gene: 3. The CDR3 spans 15 residues. Germline V CDR1 and CDR2: MNHEY, SVGAGI. The CDR3 DNA reads as TGTGCCAGCAGTTACTCCGGACAGGGCGATCAGCCCCAGCATTTT. It encodes CASSYSGQGDQPQHF.

This clone was seen more than once but under ten times. The chain links TRBV6-1 to TRBJ1-1, with 9 bases lining up with TRBD1. The CDR3 length is 20 residues. Per the germline V gene, CDR1 is MNHNS and CDR2 is SASEGT. J lost 7 bases, V lost 0 bases, and 21 bases had no gene match. This chain's CDR3 is CASSEALPRQKLTGGHEAFF. The DNA for the CDR3 is TGTGCCAGCAGTGAAGCGTTACCTCGACAGAAATTAACAGGGGGCCATGAAGCTTTCTTT.